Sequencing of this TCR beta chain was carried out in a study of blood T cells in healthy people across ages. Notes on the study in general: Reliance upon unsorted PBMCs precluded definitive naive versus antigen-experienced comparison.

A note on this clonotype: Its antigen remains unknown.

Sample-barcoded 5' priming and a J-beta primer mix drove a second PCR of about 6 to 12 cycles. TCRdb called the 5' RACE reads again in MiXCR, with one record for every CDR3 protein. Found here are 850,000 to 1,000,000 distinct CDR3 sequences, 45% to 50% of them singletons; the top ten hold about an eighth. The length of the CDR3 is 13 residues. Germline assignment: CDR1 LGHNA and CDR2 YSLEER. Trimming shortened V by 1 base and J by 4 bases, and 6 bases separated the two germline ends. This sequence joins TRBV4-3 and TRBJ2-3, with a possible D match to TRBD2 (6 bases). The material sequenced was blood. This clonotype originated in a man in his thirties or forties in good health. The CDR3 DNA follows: TGCGCCAGCAGCCAAGCTAGCGCAGATACGCAGTATTTT. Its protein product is CASSQASADTQYF.